One sample yielded the 17 T cell receptor beta chains listed below, sequenced in a study of control samples from healthy donors and cancer patients (dated by TCRdb to between 2020 and 2021). Libraries were constructed by the immunoSEQ multiplex PCR assay. Entries here come from immuneACCESS through TCRdb and include only in-frame sequences with V and J called. Some clones fail to appear in such tables; in the studies checked, an unresolved V gene covers under half of the shortfall, and the cause of the remainder is unknown. The sample has 140,000 to 150,000 clones on record, roughly 93% of them singletons. In total, the top ten clones hold more than 5% of the sample. The sample was blood. The source of these receptors is a man younger than 30 in good health.

V and J are TRBV23-1 and TRBJ1-2; D is unresolved. TRBV23-1 is identified as an open reading frame with a role that is uncertain. Trimming took off 4 bases at V and 9 bases at J, with 6 bases between the two ends. The CDR3 runs to 10 residues. The CDR3 is CASSRSRYTF. The CDR3 nucleotides read TGCGCCAGCAGTCGGAGTCGCTACACCTTC.

The V and J genes are TRBV7-8 and TRBJ1-3, with 7 positions matching TRBD1. Per germline, CDR1 SGHVS and CDR2 FQNEAQ. CDR3 size: 15 residues. V dropped 5 bases and J dropped 0; count of bases not matched to a gene: 4. The CDR3 region is CASSASGGSGNTIYF. Written as DNA, the CDR3 is TGTGCCAGCAGCGCCTCAGGGGGCTCTGGAAACACCATATATTTT.

The chain uses TRBV3-1 (or the pseudogene TRBV3-2) and TRBJ1-5; unclear D gene. V gave up 1 base and J gave up 11 bases, with 9 bases separating them. The length of the CDR3 is 12 residues. Germline values: CDR1 LGHDT, CDR2 YNNKEL (reference sequence). CDR3 protein: CASSQGGRAQHF. CDR3 bases: TGTGCCAGCAGCCAAGGAGGTCGCGCCCAGCATTTT.

The chain has TRBV28 and TRBJ1-6; D is perhaps TRBD1 (6 bases). Germline CDR1 and CDR2: MDHEN and SYDVKM. Trimming shortened V by 8 bases and J by 2 bases, and 13 bases separated the two germline ends. CDR3 length: 15 residues. CDR3 nucleotide sequence: TGTGCCAGCGCTTGGAGGGGGGCCTATAATTCACCCCTCCACTTT. Amino acids: CASAWRGAYNSPLHF.

The chain has TRBV5-4 and TRBJ1-1, with 9 bases lining up with TRBD1. Trimming at V came to 9 bases and at J to 5 bases, leaving 11 bases not matched to a gene. CDR1 and CDR2 (germline): SGHNT, YYREEE (reference sequence). The CDR3 is made up of 14 amino acids. CDR3 nucleotide sequence: TGTGCCACCTGGCCGGGACAGGGTCGTACTGAAGCTTTCTTT. Translated: CATWPGQGRTEAFF.

This chain joins TRBV6-6 and TRBJ1-1; 9 positions match TRBD1. Germline lookup yields CDR1 MNHNY and CDR2 SVGAGI (reference sequence). The CDR3 consists of 10 residues. V lost 8 bases, J lost 11 bases, and 3 bases stayed unmatched. CDR3 coding DNA: TGTGCCAGCTGGACAGGGGATGCTTTCTTT. It yields the protein CASWTGDAFF.

V usage is TRBV7-3 and J usage is TRBJ2-1, with 8 bases aligning to TRBD2. The CDR3 length is 15 residues. J gave up 6 bases and V 5 bases, and 9 bases lay outside the gene matches. Germline assignment: CDR1 SGHTA and CDR2 FQGTGA. The CDR3 loop reads CASSPGTRFGNEQFF. As DNA, the CDR3 is TGTGCCAGCAGCCCAGGGACTAGATTCGGCAATGAGCAGTTCTTC.

This clone was picked up one time. The chain combines TRBV5-6 with TRBJ2-7; unclear D gene. Germline V gives CDR1 SGHDT, CDR2 YYEEEE. Trimming stripped 4 bases from V and 4 bases from J, with 6 bases between. The CDR3 runs 11 residues. CDR3 DNA: TGTGCCAGCAGCCGTTTGTACGAGCAGTACTTC. This codes for CASSRLYEQYF.

The chain joins TRBV29-1 to TRBJ1-4; TRBD1 aligns across 8 bases. Germline lookup yields CDR1 SQVTM and CDR2 ANQGSEA. The junction had 0 bases not matched to a gene; V was cut back by 4 bases and J by 5 bases. The CDR3 loop spans 12 amino acids. The CDR3 DNA reads TGCAGCGTTGGGGACAGGAATGAAAAACTGTTTTTT. This encodes CSVGDRNEKLFF. Based on the CDR3 plus reference TRBV29-1 and TRBJ1-4, the full variable domain is SAVISQKPSRDICQRGTSLTIQCQVDSQVTMMFWYRQQPGQSLTLIATANQGSEATYESGFVIDKFPISRPNLTFSTLTVSNMSPEDSSIYLCSVGDRNEKLFFGSGTQLSVL.

The rearrangement links TRBV11-2 to TRBJ2-2; 7 bases are a match to TRBD2. The CDR3 consists of 17 residues. Germline V CDR1 and CDR2: SGHAT, FQNNGV. V lost 5 bases and J lost 3; bases outside the gene matches: 12. CDR3 bases: TGTGCCAGCAGCCTAACCCAACAGCGGGGAGACACCGGGGAGCTGTTTTTT. It translates to CASSLTQQRGDTGELFF.

CDR3 bases: TGTGCCAGCAGTGAACAGCGGGACTACACTGAAGCTTTCTTT. Amino acid sequence: CASSEQRDYTEAFF. The chain couples TRBV6-1 to TRBJ1-1, with D possibly matching TRBD1 (5 bases). V shed 2 bases and J shed 3 bases, with 10 bases lying between them. Looked up from germline, CDR1 is MNHNS and CDR2 is SASEGT. The CDR3 loop spans 14 amino acids.

V is TRBV2 and J is TRBJ1-1; D remains unclear. The V gene lost 0 bases and the J gene lost 8 bases, with 13 bases spanning the gap. Germline CDR1 and CDR2: SNHLY and FYNNEI. This CDR3 is built from 14 residues. The CDR3 DNA reads as TGTGCCAGCAGTGAAGCCCAATTTGGAACAGAAGCTTTCTTT. This translates into CASSEAQFGTEAFF.

The V call is TRBV21-1, the J call TRBJ2-3. TRBV21-1 is a pseudogene locus. This CDR3 contains 13 residues. CDR3 coding DNA: TGTGCCAGCCGCAGGGGTGGCACAGATACGCAGTATTTT. Translation: CASRRGGTDTQYF.

V and J are TRBV19 and TRBJ2-3, with TRBD2 as a possible D gene (5 bases). CDR3 length: 12 amino acids. V was shortened by 8 bases and J by 4 bases, with 10 bases between the two germline ends. Germline lookup yields CDR1 LNHDA and CDR2 SQIVND (reference sequence). The DNA of the CDR3 is TGTGCCAGTGGAGGTGGGGCAGATACGCAGTATTTT. This codes for CASGGGADTQYF.

V usage is TRBV6-5 and J usage is TRBJ1-4; D unclear. CDR3 length: 14 amino acids. The germline CDR1 and CDR2 sequences are MNHEY and SVGAGI. Trimming pared 7 bases from V and 6 bases from J, leaving 15 bases between. The CDR3, as DNA: TGTGCCAGCACCCGAGGGTGGCAGGATGAAAAACTGTTTTTT. It yields the protein CASTRGWQDEKLFF.

V gene TRBV7-3 combines with J gene TRBJ1-1; TRBD1 might be the D (6 bases). V lost 1 base and J 4 bases, leaving 16 bases between the germline ends. Germline V gene data show CDR1 as SGHTA and CDR2 as FQGTGA. The CDR3 contains 16 residues. CDR3: CASSLMSQGPPTEAFF. In nucleotides, the CDR3 is TGTGCCAGCAGCTTAATGTCCCAGGGGCCTCCCACTGAAGCTTTCTTT.

This clone has just one count. The CDR3: CASSAGGGRAAYEQYF. The CDR3 nucleotides read TGTGCCAGCAGCGCTGGAGGAGGTCGGGCCGCATACGAGCAGTACTTC. This chain uses TRBV9 with TRBJ2-7, with TRBD2 as a possible D gene (5 bases). Germline CDR1 SGDLS, CDR2 YYNGEE. Trimming removed 3 bases at V and 4 bases at J, with 20 bases between. The CDR3 spans 16 residues.